This TCR beta chain originates from a study of human T cells and chemical hapten exposure. The overall study: Affected patients, primarily female, had alopecia areata, totalis or universalis. Regarding the study as a whole: DPC sensitization did not alter TCRs above 1 in 1000 frequency.

This CDR3 spans 12 amino acids. The V and J ends lost 4 bases and 1 base respectively, with 5 bases between them. Germline V lookup: CDR1 SQVTM, CDR2 ANQGSEA. Using its own MiXCR run on the RACE reads, TCRdb lists one record per CDR3 protein. This table holds about 120,000 distinct CDR3 sequences, 13% found once. Documented time point: pre-sensitization, week 0. The sample's treatment: therapeutic diphenylcyclopropenone sensitization with weekly scalp DPC. Blood draws preceded each patch test application. In its sample, this clonotype was seen a few times. Antigen unknown. This clonotype was sampled from a woman under 30 with alopecia areata. Some clones in this sample may be carry-over from other donors' samples. This chain uses TRBV29-1 with TRBJ1-5; D is uncertain. The material was whole blood, obtained in connection with sensitization to the hapten diphenylcyclopropenone (DPC). For the CDR3, the DNA is TGCAGCGTTGGCGGGAGCAATCAGCCCCAGCATTTT. Encoded protein: CSVGGSNQPQHF.